The 29 T cell receptor beta chains below come from one sample, sequenced in a study of shared T cell receptors in the human thymus. TCRdb's copy holds only in-frame clones and misses some; the assay was immunoSEQ multiplex PCR. The sample has roughly 660,000 clones; approximately 90% are singletons. These data were also filed under a second study, of human thymus T cells.

Sequencing used thymocytes. The receptors originated from a boy younger than two with a congenital heart defect.

The chain employs TRBV28 and TRBJ1-1; D gene unclear. Looked up from germline, CDR1 is MDHEN and CDR2 is SYDVKM. The ends were cut back, 2 bases at V and 1 base at J, with 11 bases in the middle. CDR3 length equals 15 residues. The CDR3 bases are TGTGCCAGCAGTTTAGACAACAAAAGGAACACTGAAGCTTTCTTT. This gives the protein CASSLDNKRNTEAFF.

The chain recombines TRBV7-8 with TRBJ2-2; no definite D call. V dropped 1 base and J dropped 5 bases, with 8 bases sitting between them. Germline CDR1 reads SGHVS; CDR2 reads FQNEAQ. This CDR3 has 14 amino acids. CDR3 region: CASSLVPETGELFF. The CDR3 DNA is TGTGCCAGCAGCTTAGTCCCCGAGACCGGGGAGCTGTTTTTT. The variable domain in full, completed from reference TRBV7-8 and TRBJ2-2, reads GAGVSQSPRYKVAKRGQDVALRCDPISGHVSLFWYQQALGQGPEFLTYFQNEAQLDKSGLPSDRFFAERPEGSVSTLKIQRTQQEDSAVYLCASSLVPETGELFFGEGSRLTVL.

The V gene is TRBV15, the J gene TRBJ2-7; D not resolved. CDR1 LNHNV and CDR2 YYDKDF come from the germline V gene (reference sequence). The CDR3 totals 16 residues. V lost 3 bases to trimming and J lost 3 bases, with 18 bases between them. The CDR3 DNA sequence: TGTGCCACCAGCAGTGTCCCCCGCGACACCCACTACGAGCAGTACTTC. Protein: CATSSVPRDTHYEQYF.

The V and J genes are TRBV29-1 and TRBJ2-1, with 14 bases identical to TRBD2. CDR3 length: 16 amino acids. The germline gives CDR1 SQVTM, CDR2 ANQGSEA. V trimming: 3 bases; J trimming: 2 bases; junction bases outside the gene matches: 3. The CDR3 region is CSVEKGLAGAYNEQFF. The DNA of the CDR3 is TGCAGCGTTGAGAAGGGACTAGCGGGAGCCTACAATGAGCAGTTCTTC.

This clone came up once. The CDR3 loop is CASSAPLGLAGAYEQFF. CDR3 in DNA: TGTGCCAGCAGTGCTCCACTCGGCCTAGCGGGAGCATATGAGCAGTTCTTC. V is TRBV6-1 and J is TRBJ2-1; 10 bases are shared with TRBD2. The germline CDR1 and CDR2 sequences are MNHNS and SASEGT. This CDR3 contains 17 residues. Trimming at V came to 4 bases and at J to 8 bases, leaving 14 bases not matched to a gene.

The chain recombines TRBV4-1 with TRBJ2-7; the D gene is possibly TRBD2 (7 bases). From germline, CDR1 is MGHRA and CDR2 YSYEKL. CDR3 length equals 15 residues. The V and J ends lost 4 bases and 0 bases respectively, with 13 bases between them. CDR3 residues: CASSRPGGPSYEQYF. DNA of the CDR3: TGCGCCAGCAGCCGTCCCGGGGGGCCCTCCTACGAGCAGTACTTC.

A few counts support this clone. The chain joins TRBV29-1 to TRBJ2-1, with D maybe TRBD1 (6 bases). The CDR3 runs 16 residues. Germline CDR1 is SQVTM and CDR2 is ANQGSEA. V dropped 4 bases and J dropped 2 bases, with 18 bases sitting between them. The CDR3 DNA reads TGCAGCGTTGTGGGGTATAAGGGGGTAGCCTACAATGAGCAGTTCTTC. It translates to CSVVGYKGVAYNEQFF.

V and J are TRBV10-1 and TRBJ2-7; TRBD1 matches 10 bases. With V trimmed by 6 bases and J by 10 bases, 27 bases remained unmatched. This CDR3 is 19 amino acids long. Germline V gene lookup returns CDR1 WNHNN and CDR2 SYGVQD (reference sequence). This CDR3 is CASSNLRDRGPTTGNGQYF. The CDR3 DNA follows: TGCGCCAGCAGCAACCTCCGGGACAGGGGACCTACTACGGGGAACGGACAGTACTTC.

The chain carries TRBV5-1 and TRBJ2-1; D perhaps matches TRBD2 (5 bases). Trimming stripped 4 bases from V and 8 bases from J, with 19 bases between. The V gene's germline CDR1 is SGHRS and CDR2 YFSETQ. The CDR3 runs 15 residues. CDR3: CASSPDSTTADEQFF. CDR3 sequence (DNA): TGCGCCAGCAGCCCGGACTCTACCACTGCGGATGAGCAGTTCTTC.

The rearrangement joins TRBV11-2 to TRBJ2-7, with 14 bases matching TRBD2. The trim removed 6 bases at V and 3 bases at J, leaving 4 bases unmatched. In germline, CDR1 is SGHAT, CDR2 FQNNGV. CDR3 length: 15 amino acids. The DNA for the CDR3 is TGTGCCAGCAGAGTAGGGACTAGCGGGAGCTACGAGCAGTACTTC. It codes for CASRVGTSGSYEQYF.

As DNA, the CDR3 is TGTGCCAGCTTAGGAGTGGACTATGGCTACACCTTC. Residues: CASLGVDYGYTF. V and J are TRBV13 and TRBJ1-2, with unresolved D. CDR3 length: 12 residues. Deletions cut 8 bases from V and 3 bases from J, with 10 bases between. CDR1 is PRHDT and CDR2 is FYEKMQ in the germline V gene (reference sequence).

The chain combines TRBV10-1 with TRBJ2-3, with TRBD1 matching 10 bases. The CDR3 is 21 residues long. Unmatched junction bases numbered 19, after V lost 0 bases and J lost 4 bases. Germline loops: CDR1 WNHNN, CDR2 SYGVQD (reference sequence). The CDR3 spells CASSESVRGQGPGALADTQYF. The CDR3 DNA follows: TGCGCCAGCAGTGAGTCTGTCCGGGGACAGGGGCCCGGGGCCTTGGCAGATACGCAGTATTTT.

The chain recombines TRBV5-1 with TRBJ2-5, with TRBD1 matching 9 bases. The CDR3 has 15 amino acids. The V gene end was trimmed by 3 bases and the J gene end by 5 bases; junction bases not matched to a gene: 8. From germline, CDR1 is SGHRS and CDR2 YFSETQ. The CDR3 bases are TGCGCCAGCAGCTCGCAACAGGGGGCAAGGGAGACCCAGTACTTC. Translation gives CASSSQQGARETQYF.

The chain recombines TRBV5-4 with TRBJ2-7; 9 positions match TRBD2. V was clipped by 3 bases and J by 7 bases; unmatched bases: 20. Germline V gene lookup returns CDR1 SGHNT and CDR2 YYREEE (reference sequence). This CDR3 has 18 residues. In nucleotides, the CDR3 is TGTGCCAGCAGCTCGACCGAAGGGGTAGCGGGAGAAAGGAAGGAGCAGTACTTC. Protein product: CASSSTEGVAGERKEQYF.

The chain employs TRBV27 and TRBJ2-7, with D perhaps TRBD1 (5 bases). Between the trimmed V and J ends, which lost 5 bases and 7 bases, there was a span of 18 bases. The CDR3 is made up of 14 amino acids. Germline CDR1 is MNHEY and CDR2 is SMNVEV (reference sequence). Written as DNA, the CDR3 is TGTGCCAGCAGTGTCTCCAGGGCAGGCTGTGAGCAGTACTTC. Protein: CASSVSRAGCEQYF.

J is TRBJ1-2 and V is TRBV5-6; D unresolved. Germline V gene lookup returns CDR1 SGHDT and CDR2 YYEEEE. This CDR3 is built from 15 residues. The V gene lost 0 bases and the J gene lost 1 base, with 10 bases spanning the gap. This chain's CDR3 is CASSLEWAINYGYTF. The CDR3 DNA reads TGTGCCAGCAGCTTGGAGTGGGCGATTAACTATGGCTACACCTTC.

This clone was observed a single time. The V and J genes are TRBV9 and TRBJ1-5, with D hard to call. V lost 0 bases, J lost 6 bases, and 10 bases lay in between. Germline loops: CDR1 SGDLS, CDR2 YYNGEE. The length of the CDR3 is 14 residues. This chain's CDR3 is CASSVGPSGQPQHF. The DNA for the CDR3 is TGTGCCAGCAGCGTAGGTCCCTCGGGTCAGCCCCAGCATTTT.

The J gene is TRBJ2-1, the V gene TRBV10-3; TRBD2 agrees at 12 bases. The CDR3 consists of 18 residues. The germline V gene has CDR1 ENHRY and CDR2 SYGVKD. The junction had 14 bases not matched to a gene; V was cut back by 11 bases and J by 0 bases. CDR3 sequence reads: CASEGRLAGGSSYNEQFF. CDR3 coding DNA: TGTGCCTCTGAAGGGCGGCTAGCGGGAGGGAGCTCCTACAATGAGCAGTTCTTC.

The chain employs TRBV28 and TRBJ2-1; 7 bases line up with TRBD1. Losses at the gene ends were 2 bases for V and 6 bases for J; bases not matched to a gene: 7. The CDR3 runs to 15 residues. Germline CDR1 is MDHEN and CDR2 is SYDVKM. CDR3 nucleotides: TGTGCCAGCAGTTTACCAGGGGGAAGCTTCAATGAGCAGTTCTTC. This translates into CASSLPGGSFNEQFF.

This chain connects TRBV7-3 to TRBJ2-7; D is ambiguous. Between the trimmed V and J ends, which lost 2 bases and 3 bases, there was a span of 11 bases. This CDR3 spans 14 amino acids. CDR1 SGHTA and CDR2 FQGTGA come from the germline V gene. The CDR3 DNA is TGTGCCAGCAGCTTATTTTCGGGTTTCTACGAGCAGTACTTC. Amino acids: CASSLFSGFYEQYF.

The gene calls are TRBV7-9 and TRBJ2-3, with D uncertain. V was pared by 6 bases and J by 4 bases, with 11 bases between. The CDR3 length is 13 residues. Germline CDR1 and CDR2: SEHNR and FQNEAQ (reference sequence). CDR3 sequence: CASSALGADTQYF. The CDR3 nucleotides are TGTGCCAGCAGTGCCCTAGGAGCAGATACGCAGTATTTT. The whole variable domain, remainder taken from reference TRBV7-9 and TRBJ2-3, is DTGVSQNPRHKITKRGQNVTFRCDPISEHNRLYWYRQTLGQGPEFLTYFQNEAQLEKSRLLSDRFSAERPKGSFSTLEIQRTEQGDSAMYLCASSALGADTQYFGPGTRLTVL.

The chain employs TRBV28 and TRBJ2-3; D might be TRBD2 (7 bases). The CDR3 is made up of 17 amino acids. CDR1 and CDR2 from the germline V gene are MDHEN and SYDVKM. The germline V and J ends were trimmed by 7 bases and 6 bases, with 26 bases remaining between them. Here the CDR3 reads CASIKLPRGAQGDTQYF. The CDR3, as DNA: TGTGCCAGCATCAAACTCCCCCGGGGGGCCCAAGGCGATACGCAGTATTTT. The complete variable domain, with remaining parts taken from reference TRBV28 and TRBJ2-3, reads DVKVTQSSRYLVKRTGEKVFLECVQDMDHENMFWYRQDPGLGLRLIYFSYDVKMKEKGDIPEGYSVSREKKERFSLILESASTNQTSMYLCASIKLPRGAQGDTQYFGPGTRLTVL.

A single count supports this clone. The V and J genes are TRBV13 and TRBJ2-5; no definite D call. This CDR3 is built from 16 residues. Per the germline V gene, CDR1 is PRHDT and CDR2 is FYEKMQ (reference sequence). V shed 0 bases and J shed 3 bases, with 14 bases lying between them. In DNA form, the CDR3 reads TGTGCCAGCAGCTTAGGCCTTGGCTACTACGAAGAGACCCAGTACTTC. Translating it yields CASSLGLGYYEETQYF.

The DNA for the CDR3 is TGTGCCAGCAGCTACACAGTCACCGGGGAGCTGTTTTTT. Its protein product is CASSYTVTGELFF. The V gene is TRBV7-2, the J gene TRBJ2-2, with no clear D. Germline assignment: CDR1 SGHTA and CDR2 FQGNSA. The length of the CDR3 is 13 residues. V lost 4 bases and J 4 bases, leaving 7 bases between the germline ends. Full variable domain (outside the CDR3, taken from reference TRBV7-2 and TRBJ2-2): GAGVSQSPSNKVTEKGKDVELRCDPISGHTALYWYRQSLGQGLEFLIYFQGNSAPDKSGLPSDRFSAERTGGSVSTLTIQRTQQEDSAVYLCASSYTVTGELFFGEGSRLTVL.

CDR3 nucleotide sequence: TGTGCCAGCAGCCAGGGACTAGCGGGACCATTCGGGGAGCTGTTTTTT. It yields the protein CASSQGLAGPFGELFF. The chain joins TRBV7-2 to TRBJ2-2; 13 positions match TRBD2. Germline CDR1 reads SGHTA; CDR2 reads FQGNSA. The CDR3 loop spans 16 amino acids. V lost 5 bases to trimming and J lost 7 bases; unmatched junction nucleotides: 7.

This clone was counted once. The J gene is TRBJ1-1, the V gene TRBV5-6, with D perhaps TRBD1 (6 bases). The CDR3 length is 13 residues. CDR1 is SGHDT and CDR2 is YYEEEE in the germline V gene. Trimming took 4 bases from V and 2 from J, leaving 9 bases between them. The CDR3 DNA reads TGTGCCAGCAGCGGGGGCGGAAACACTGAAGCTTTCTTT. Translation: CASSGGGNTEAFF.

This chain links TRBV21-1 with TRBJ2-1; TRBD1, the table's D call, lacks a check against the DNA. TRBV21-1 is listed as a pseudogene. There are 16 residues in the CDR3. CDR3: CASSKAQDRGEDEQFF. For the CDR3, the DNA is TGTGCCAGCAGCAAAGCTCAGGACAGGGGTGAAGATGAGCAGTTCTTC.

The CDR3 DNA follows: TGTGCCAGCAGTCCCCTCCCGTCGACACCGGCCGCAACTGAAGCTTTCTTT. This translates into CASSPLPSTPAATEAFF. The rearrangement joins TRBV27 to TRBJ1-1; the D is unclear. V was clipped by 5 bases and J by 5 bases, with 24 bases between them. This CDR3 contains 17 residues. The V gene's germline CDR1 is MNHEY and CDR2 SMNVEV (reference sequence).

The chain links TRBV6-5 to TRBJ2-1; 9 bases fit TRBD2. Germline CDR1 reads MNHEY; CDR2 reads SVGAGI. The V gene end was trimmed by 4 bases and the J gene end by 5 bases; junction bases not matched to a gene: 3. CDR3 length: 14 residues. CDR3: CASSWTSADNEQFF. Here the CDR3 DNA reads TGTGCCAGCAGTTGGACTAGCGCCGACAATGAGCAGTTCTTC.